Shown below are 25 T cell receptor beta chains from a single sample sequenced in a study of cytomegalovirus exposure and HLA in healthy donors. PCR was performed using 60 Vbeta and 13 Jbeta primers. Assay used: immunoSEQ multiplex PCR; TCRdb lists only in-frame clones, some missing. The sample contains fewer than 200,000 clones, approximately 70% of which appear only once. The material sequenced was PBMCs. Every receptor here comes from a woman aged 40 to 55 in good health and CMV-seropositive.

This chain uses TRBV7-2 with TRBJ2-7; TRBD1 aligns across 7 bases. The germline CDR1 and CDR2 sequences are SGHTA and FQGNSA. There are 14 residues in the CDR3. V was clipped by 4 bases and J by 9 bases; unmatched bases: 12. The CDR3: CASSSRDSMNGQYF. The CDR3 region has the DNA TGTGCCAGCAGCTCACGGGACAGCATGAACGGGCAGTACTTC.

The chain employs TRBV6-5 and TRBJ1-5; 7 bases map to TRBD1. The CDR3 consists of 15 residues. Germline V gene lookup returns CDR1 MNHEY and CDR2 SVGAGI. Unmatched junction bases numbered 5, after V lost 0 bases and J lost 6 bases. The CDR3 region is CASSYSRQGFQPQHF. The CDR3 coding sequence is TGTGCCAGCAGTTACTCCCGACAGGGATTTCAGCCCCAGCATTTT.

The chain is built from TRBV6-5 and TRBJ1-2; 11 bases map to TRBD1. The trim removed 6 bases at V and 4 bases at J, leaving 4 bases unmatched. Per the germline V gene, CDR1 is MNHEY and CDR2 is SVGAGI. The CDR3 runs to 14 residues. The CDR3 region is CASRTGTGGYGYTF. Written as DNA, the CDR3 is TGTGCCAGCAGGACCGGGACAGGGGGCTATGGCTACACCTTC.

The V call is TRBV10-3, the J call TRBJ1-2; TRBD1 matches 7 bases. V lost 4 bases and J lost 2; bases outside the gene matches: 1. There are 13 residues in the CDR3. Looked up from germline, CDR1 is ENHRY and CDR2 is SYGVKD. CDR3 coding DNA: TGTGCCATCAGTGCGGACAGGAACTATGGCTACACCTTC. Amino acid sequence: CAISADRNYGYTF.

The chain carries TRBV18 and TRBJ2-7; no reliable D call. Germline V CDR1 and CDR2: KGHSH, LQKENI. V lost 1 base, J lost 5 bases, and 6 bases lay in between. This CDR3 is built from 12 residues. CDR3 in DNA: TGTGCCAGCTCACCACTAATTAACGAGCAGTACTTC. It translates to CASSPLINEQYF.

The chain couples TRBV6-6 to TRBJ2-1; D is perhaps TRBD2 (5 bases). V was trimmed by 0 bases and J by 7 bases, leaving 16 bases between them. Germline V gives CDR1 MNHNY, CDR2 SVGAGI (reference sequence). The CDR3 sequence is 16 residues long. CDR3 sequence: CASSYSASRIRNEQFF. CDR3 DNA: TGTGCCAGCAGTTACTCAGCTAGCCGAATCCGAAATGAGCAGTTCTTC.

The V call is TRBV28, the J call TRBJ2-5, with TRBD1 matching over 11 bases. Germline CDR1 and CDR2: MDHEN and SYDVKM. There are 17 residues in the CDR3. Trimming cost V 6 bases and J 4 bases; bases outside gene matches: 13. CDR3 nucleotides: TGTGCCAGCAGATCCTACCCGGACAGGGGGCGTGGAGAGACCCAGTACTTC. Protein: CASRSYPDRGRGETQYF.

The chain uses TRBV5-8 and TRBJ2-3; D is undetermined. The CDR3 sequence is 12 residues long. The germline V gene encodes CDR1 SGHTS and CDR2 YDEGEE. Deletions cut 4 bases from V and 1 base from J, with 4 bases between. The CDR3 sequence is CASSPGTDTQYF. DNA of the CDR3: TGTGCCAGCAGCCCCGGCACAGATACGCAGTATTTT. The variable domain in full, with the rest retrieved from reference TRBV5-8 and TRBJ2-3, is EAGVTQSPTHLIKTRGQQATLRCSPISGHTSVYWYQQALGLGLQFLLWYDEGEERNRGNFPPRFSGRQFPNYSSELNVNALELEDSALYLCASSPGTDTQYFGPGTRLTVL.

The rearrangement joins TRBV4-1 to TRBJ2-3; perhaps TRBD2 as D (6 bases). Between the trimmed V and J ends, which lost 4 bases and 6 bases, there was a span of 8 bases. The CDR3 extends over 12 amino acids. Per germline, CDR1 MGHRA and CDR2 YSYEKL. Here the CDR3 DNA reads TGCGCCAGCAGCCGCGGGGATGATACGCAGTATTTT. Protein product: CASSRGDDTQYF.

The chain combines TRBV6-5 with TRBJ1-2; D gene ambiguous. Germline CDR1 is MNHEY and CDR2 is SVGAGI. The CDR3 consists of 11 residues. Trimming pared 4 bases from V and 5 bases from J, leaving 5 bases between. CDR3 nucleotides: TGTGCCAGCAGTTCCCTTTATGGCTACACCTTC. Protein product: CASSSLYGYTF.

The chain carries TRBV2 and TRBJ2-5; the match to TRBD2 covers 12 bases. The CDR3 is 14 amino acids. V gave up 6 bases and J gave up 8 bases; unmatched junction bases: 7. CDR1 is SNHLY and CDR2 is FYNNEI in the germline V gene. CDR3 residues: CASRRGLAGTTQYF. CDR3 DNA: TGTGCCAGCAGGAGAGGACTAGCGGGAACCACCCAGTACTTC.

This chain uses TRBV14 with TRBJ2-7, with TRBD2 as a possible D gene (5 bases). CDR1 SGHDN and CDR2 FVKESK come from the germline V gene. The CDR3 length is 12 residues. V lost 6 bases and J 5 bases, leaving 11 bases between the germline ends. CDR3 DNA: TGTGCCAGCAGACTAGACAAGAACGAGCAGTACTTC. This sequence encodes CASRLDKNEQYF.

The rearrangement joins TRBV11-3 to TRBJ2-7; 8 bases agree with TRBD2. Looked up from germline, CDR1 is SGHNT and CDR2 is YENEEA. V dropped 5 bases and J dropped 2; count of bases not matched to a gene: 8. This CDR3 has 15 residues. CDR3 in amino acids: CASSPGGGSTYEQYF. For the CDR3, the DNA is TGTGCCAGCAGCCCCGGGGGGGGGTCGACCTACGAGCAGTACTTC.

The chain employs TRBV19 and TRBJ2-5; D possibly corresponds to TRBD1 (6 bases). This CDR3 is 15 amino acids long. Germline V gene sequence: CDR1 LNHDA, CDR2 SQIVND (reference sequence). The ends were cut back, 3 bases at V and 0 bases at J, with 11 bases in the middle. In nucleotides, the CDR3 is TGTGCCAGTAGTATCCGGGACACCTACCAAGAGACCCAGTACTTC. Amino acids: CASSIRDTYQETQYF.

The CDR3 DNA is TGTGCCAGCAGCCCAGCGGTGGCAGGGGCCGGTCAGGACACCTTC. As protein: CASSPAVAGAGQDTF. The chain recombines TRBV9 with TRBJ1-2, with a tentative D call TRBD1 (6 bases). Germline assignment: CDR1 SGDLS and CDR2 YYNGEE. Trimming shortened V by 4 bases and J by 12 bases, and 25 bases separated the two germline ends. CDR3 length: 15 residues.

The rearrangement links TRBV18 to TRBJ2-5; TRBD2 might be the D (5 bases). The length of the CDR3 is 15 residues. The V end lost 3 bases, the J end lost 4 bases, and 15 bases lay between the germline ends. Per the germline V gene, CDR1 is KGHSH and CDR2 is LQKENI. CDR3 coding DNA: TGTGCCAGCTCACCGGGAGAGACGGAGAGAGAGACCCAGTACTTC. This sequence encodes CASSPGETERETQYF.

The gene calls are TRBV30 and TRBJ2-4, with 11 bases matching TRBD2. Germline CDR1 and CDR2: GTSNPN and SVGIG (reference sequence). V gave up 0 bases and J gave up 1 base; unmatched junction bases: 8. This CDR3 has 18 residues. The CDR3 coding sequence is TGTGCCTGGAGTGTGGGTAGCGGGAGGGAGACGGCCAAAAACATTCAGTACTTC. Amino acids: CAWSVGSGRETAKNIQYF.

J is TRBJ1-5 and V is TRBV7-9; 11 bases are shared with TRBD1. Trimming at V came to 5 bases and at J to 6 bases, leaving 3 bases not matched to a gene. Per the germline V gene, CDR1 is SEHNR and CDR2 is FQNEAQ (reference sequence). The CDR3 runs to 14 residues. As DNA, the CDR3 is TGTGCCAGCAGCCGGACAGGGGGCTTTCAGCCCCAGCATTTT. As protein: CASSRTGGFQPQHF.

CDR3 region: CASSMLQDRGNQPQHF. The CDR3 nucleotides are TGTGCCAGTAGTATGTTACAAGACAGGGGCAATCAGCCCCAGCATTTT. The chain couples TRBV19 to TRBJ1-5; 7 bases match TRBD1. This CDR3 has 16 amino acids. V lost 3 bases and J lost 2; bases outside the gene matches: 7. In germline, CDR1 is LNHDA, CDR2 SQIVND (reference sequence).

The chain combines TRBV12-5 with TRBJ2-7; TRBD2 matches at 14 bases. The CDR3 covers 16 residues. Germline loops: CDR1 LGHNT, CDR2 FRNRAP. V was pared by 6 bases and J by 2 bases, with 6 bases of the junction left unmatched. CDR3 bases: TGTGCTAGTGGGTTTCCGGGACTAGCGGGGGCCTACGAGCAGTACTTC. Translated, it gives CASGFPGLAGAYEQYF.

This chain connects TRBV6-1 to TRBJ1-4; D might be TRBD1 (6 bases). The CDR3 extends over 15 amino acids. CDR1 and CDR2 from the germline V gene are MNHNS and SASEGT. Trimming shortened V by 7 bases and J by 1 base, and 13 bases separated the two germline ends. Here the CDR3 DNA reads TGTGCCAGCATCAGGGGCGTCGGAACTAATGAAAAACTGTTTTTT. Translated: CASIRGVGTNEKLFF.

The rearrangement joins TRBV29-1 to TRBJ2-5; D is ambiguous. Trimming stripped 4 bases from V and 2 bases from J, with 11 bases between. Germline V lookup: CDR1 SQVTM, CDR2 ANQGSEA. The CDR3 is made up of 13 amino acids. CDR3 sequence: CSVGGQLQETQYF. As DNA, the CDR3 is TGCAGCGTTGGAGGTCAGCTTCAAGAGACCCAGTACTTC. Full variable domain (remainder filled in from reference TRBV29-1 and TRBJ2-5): SAVISQKPSRDICQRGTSLTIQCQVDSQVTMMFWYRQQPGQSLTLIATANQGSEATYESGFVIDKFPISRPNLTFSTLTVSNMSPEDSSIYLCSVGGQLQETQYFGPGTRLLVL.

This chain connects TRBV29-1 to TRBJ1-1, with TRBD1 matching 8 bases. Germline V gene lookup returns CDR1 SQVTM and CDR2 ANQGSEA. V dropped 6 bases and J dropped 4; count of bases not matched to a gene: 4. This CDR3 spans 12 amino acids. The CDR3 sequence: CSVDRDGTEAFF. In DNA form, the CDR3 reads TGCAGCGTGGACAGGGATGGCACTGAAGCTTTCTTT.

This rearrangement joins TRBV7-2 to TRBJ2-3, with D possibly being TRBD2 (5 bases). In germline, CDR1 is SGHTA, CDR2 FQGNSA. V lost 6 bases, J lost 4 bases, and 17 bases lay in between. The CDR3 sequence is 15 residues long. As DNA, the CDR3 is TGTGCCAGCAGACCCATAAGCGGTGGGGCAGATACGCAGTATTTT. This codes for CASRPISGGADTQYF.

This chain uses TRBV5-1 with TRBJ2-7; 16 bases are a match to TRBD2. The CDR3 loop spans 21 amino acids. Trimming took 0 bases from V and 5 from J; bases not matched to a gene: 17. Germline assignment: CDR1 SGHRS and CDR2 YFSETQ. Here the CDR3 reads CASSLAGRVGTSGRARNEQYF. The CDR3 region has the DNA TGCGCCAGCAGCTTGGCCGGCAGGGTGGGGACTAGCGGGAGGGCGAGGAACGAGCAGTACTTC.